This T cell receptor beta chain was observed in a study of radiation and T cells in renal cell carcinoma. Study-level background: Nephrectomy followed 15 Gy stereotactic body radiation by 4 weeks. Findings and caveats of the study: From baseline, blood top tumor clonotypes peaked at 2 weeks post-radiation.

About this clone: The antigen remains undetermined.

Time point in this sample: baseline pretreatment blood. Regarding treatment: 15 Gy SBRT to primary tumor, nephrectomy 4 weeks later. This renal cell carcinoma was of the clear cell type. Sequenced by immunoSEQ multiplex PCR; TCRdb stores in-frame clones only, minus some. The data hold roughly 120,000 clones, with around 84% observed a single time. Deletions cut 3 bases from V and 4 bases from J, with 15 bases between. The CDR3 is 15 amino acids. Germline V gene sequence: CDR1 KGHSH, CDR2 LQKENI. The receptor was derived from a woman aged 55-70 years with renal cell carcinoma. The chain couples TRBV18 to TRBJ1-1; a weak D match, TRBD1 (5 bases). This specimen consisted of blood, obtained from a patient whose treatment included radiotherapy and nephrectomy. As DNA, the CDR3 is TGTGCCAGCTCACCCCGCCCGACAGAGGCCACTGAAGCTTTCTTT. Amino acids: CASSPRPTEATEAFF.